This record looks at one T cell receptor beta chain sequence and its context. Germline CDR1 DFQATT, CDR2 SNEGSKA (reference sequence). J lost 2 bases, V lost 3 bases, and 7 bases had no gene match. The CDR3 runs to 15 residues. This sample was included in a study of blood T cell repertoires in COVID-19. Study background: Samples of COVID-19 (acute and convalescent) were obtained from the United States, Italy and Spain. PBMCs, B-cell-depleted T cells, or T cells were the source of the cDNA or gDNA that made up the material.

Original handling: Estimates of nucleated cell counts were drawn from the amplification of reference gene primers. The assay was immunoSEQ multiplex PCR, and TCRdb's table has in-frame clones only and misses some. D and trimming were read from the DNA, whereas the V and J calls and clone size are those reported in that table. This repertoire shows approximately 190,000 clones, about 88% found once; its top ten account for about 6.8%. The sample taken for sequencing was peripheral blood. The receptor was isolated from a woman in her forties who had recovered from COVID-19. This chain links TRBV20-1 with TRBJ1-5; TRBD1 agrees at 7 bases. CDR3 sequence (DNA): TGCAGTGCTAGTCCAGTTCAGGGGGGCAATCAGCCCCAGCATTTT. Encoded protein: CSASPVQGGNQPQHF.